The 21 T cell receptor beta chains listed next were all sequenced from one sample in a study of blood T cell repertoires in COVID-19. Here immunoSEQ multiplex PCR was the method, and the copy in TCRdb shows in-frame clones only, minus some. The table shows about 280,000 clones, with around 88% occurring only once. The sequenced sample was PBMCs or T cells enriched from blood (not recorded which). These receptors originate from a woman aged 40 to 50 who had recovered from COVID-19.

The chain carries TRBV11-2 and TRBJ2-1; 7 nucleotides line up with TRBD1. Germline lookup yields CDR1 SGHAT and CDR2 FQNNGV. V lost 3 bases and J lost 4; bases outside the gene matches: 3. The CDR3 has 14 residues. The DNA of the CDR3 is TGTGCCAGCAGCTTGGACAGGACTTACAATGAGCAGTTCTTC. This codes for CASSLDRTYNEQFF. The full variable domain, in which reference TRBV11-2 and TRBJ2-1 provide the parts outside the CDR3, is EAGVAQSPRYKIIEKRQSVAFWCNPISGHATLYWYQQILGQGPKLLIQFQNNGVVDDSQLPKDRFSAERLKGVDSTLKIQPAKLEDSAVYLCASSLDRTYNEQFFGPGTRLTVL.

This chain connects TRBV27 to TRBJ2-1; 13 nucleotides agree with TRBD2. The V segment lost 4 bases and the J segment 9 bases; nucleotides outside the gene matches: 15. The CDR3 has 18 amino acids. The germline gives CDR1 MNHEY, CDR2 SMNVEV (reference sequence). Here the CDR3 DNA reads TGTGCCAGCAGTTCCCCTAAACTAGCGGGAGGGCCTCAGGTTGAGCAGTTCTTC. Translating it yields CASSSPKLAGGPQVEQFF.

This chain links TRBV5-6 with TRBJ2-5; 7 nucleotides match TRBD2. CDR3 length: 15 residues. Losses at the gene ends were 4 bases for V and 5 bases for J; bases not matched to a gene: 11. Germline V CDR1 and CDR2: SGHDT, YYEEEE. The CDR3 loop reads CASSPTGTTRETQYF. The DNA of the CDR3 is TGTGCCAGCAGCCCGACCGGGACTACCAGGGAGACCCAGTACTTC.

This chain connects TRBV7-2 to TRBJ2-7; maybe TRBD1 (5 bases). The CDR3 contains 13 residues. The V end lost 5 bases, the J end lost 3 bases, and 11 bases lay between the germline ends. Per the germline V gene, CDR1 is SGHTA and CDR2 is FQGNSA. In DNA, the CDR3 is TGTGCCAGCAGCCTTGGACACCTCTACGAGCAGTACTTC. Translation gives CASSLGHLYEQYF.

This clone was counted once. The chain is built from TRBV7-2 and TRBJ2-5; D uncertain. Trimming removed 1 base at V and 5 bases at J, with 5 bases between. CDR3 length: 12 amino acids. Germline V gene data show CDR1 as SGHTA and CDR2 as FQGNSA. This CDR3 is CASSLERETQYF. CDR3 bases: TGTGCCAGCAGCTTAGAACGGGAGACCCAGTACTTC. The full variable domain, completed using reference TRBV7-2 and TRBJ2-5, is GAGVSQSPSNKVTEKGKDVELRCDPISGHTALYWYRQSLGQGLEFLIYFQGNSAPDKSGLPSDRFSAERTGGSVSTLTIQRTQQEDSAVYLCASSLERETQYFGPGTRLLVL.

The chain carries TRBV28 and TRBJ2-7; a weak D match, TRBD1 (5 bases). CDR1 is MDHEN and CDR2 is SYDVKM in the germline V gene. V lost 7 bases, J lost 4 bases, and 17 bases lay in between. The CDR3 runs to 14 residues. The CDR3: CASTKAGLLYEQYF. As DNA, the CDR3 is TGTGCCAGCACTAAGGCAGGGCTTCTTTACGAGCAGTACTTC.

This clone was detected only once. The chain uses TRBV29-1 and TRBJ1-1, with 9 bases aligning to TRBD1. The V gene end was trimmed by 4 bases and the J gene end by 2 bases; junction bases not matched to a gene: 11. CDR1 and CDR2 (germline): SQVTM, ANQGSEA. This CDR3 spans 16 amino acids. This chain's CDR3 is CSVVGQGRGANTEAFF. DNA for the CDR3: TGCAGCGTTGTGGGACAGGGAAGAGGGGCTAACACTGAAGCTTTCTTT.

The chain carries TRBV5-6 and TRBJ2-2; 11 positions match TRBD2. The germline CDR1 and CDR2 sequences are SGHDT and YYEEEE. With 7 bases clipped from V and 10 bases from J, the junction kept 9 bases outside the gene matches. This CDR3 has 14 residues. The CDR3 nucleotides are TGTGCCAGCGGTCTACTAGCGGGAGAGGAGGAGCTGTTTTTT. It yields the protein CASGLLAGEEELFF.

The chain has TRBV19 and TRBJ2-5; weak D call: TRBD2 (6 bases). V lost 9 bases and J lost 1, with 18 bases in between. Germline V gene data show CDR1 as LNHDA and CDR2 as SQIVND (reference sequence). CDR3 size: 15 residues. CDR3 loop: CASNNPLASQETQYF. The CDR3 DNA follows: TGTGCCAGCAATAACCCCCTAGCGAGCCAAGAGACCCAGTACTTC.

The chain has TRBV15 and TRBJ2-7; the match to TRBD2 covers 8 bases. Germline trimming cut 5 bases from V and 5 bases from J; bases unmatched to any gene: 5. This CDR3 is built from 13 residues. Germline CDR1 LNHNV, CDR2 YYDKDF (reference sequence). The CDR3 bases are TGTGCCACCAGCGGGGGACTAGTTAACGAGCAGTACTTC. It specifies CATSGGLVNEQYF.

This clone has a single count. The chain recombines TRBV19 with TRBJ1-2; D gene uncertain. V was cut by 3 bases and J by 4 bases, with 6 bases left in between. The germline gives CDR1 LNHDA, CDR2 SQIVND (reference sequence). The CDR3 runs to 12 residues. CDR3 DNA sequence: TGTGCCAGTAGTATGCGCGGCTATGGCTACACCTTC. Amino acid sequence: CASSMRGYGYTF.

The CDR3 nucleotides are TGTGCCAGCAGTCCTCCGACGGGAGAGCAGTACTTC. As protein: CASSPPTGEQYF. This chain uses TRBV27 with TRBJ2-7; possible D gene TRBD2, 5 bases. CDR1 MNHEY and CDR2 SMNVEV come from the germline V gene (reference sequence). V lost 5 bases and J lost 7, with 12 bases in between. The CDR3 spans 12 residues.

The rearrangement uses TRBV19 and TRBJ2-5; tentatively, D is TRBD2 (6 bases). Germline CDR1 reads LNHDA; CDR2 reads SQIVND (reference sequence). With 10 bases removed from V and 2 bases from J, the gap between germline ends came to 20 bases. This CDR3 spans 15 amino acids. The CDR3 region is CATSPGSGFQETQYF. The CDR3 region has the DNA TGTGCCACCTCCCCGGGGAGCGGGTTTCAAGAGACCCAGTACTTC.

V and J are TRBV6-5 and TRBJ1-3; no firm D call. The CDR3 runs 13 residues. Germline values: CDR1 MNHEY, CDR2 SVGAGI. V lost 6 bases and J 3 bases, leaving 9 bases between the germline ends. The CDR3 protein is CASRRVNGNTIYF. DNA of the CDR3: TGTGCCAGCAGACGGGTAAATGGAAACACCATATATTTT.

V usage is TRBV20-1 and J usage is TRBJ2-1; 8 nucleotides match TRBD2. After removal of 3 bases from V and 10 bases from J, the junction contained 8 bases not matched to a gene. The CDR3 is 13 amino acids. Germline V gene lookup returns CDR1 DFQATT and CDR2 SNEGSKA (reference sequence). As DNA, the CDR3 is TGCAGTGCTAGTCCTAGCACGGGGGGGGAGCAGTTCTTC. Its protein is CSASPSTGGEQFF.

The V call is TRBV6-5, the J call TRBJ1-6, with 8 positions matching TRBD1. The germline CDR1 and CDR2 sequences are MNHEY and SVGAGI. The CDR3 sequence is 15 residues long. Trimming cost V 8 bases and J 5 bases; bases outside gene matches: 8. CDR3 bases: TGTGCCAGCGTACCCGGGACAGGACATAATTCACCCCTCCACTTT. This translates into CASVPGTGHNSPLHF.

Here the CDR3 DNA reads TGCGCCAGCAGCTTGGGGAGGGGACTAGCCAACAATGAGCAGTTCTTC. Amino acid sequence: CASSLGRGLANNEQFF. The chain combines TRBV5-1 with TRBJ2-1, with 9 bases aligning to TRBD2. Germline assignment: CDR1 SGHRS and CDR2 YFSETQ. The CDR3 spans 16 residues. V dropped 0 bases and J dropped 5; count of bases not matched to a gene: 6.

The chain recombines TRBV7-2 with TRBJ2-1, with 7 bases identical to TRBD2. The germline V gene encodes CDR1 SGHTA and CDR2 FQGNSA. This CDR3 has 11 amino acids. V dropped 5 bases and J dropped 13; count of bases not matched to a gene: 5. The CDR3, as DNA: TGTGCCAGCAGCAGCGGGGCTGGCCAGTTCTTC. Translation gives CASSSGAGQFF.

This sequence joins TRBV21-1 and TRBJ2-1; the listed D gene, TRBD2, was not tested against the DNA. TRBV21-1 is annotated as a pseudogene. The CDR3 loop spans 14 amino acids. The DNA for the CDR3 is TGTGCCAGCAGTTTTAGCGGGCACTACAATGAGCAGTTCTTC. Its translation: CASSFSGHYNEQFF.

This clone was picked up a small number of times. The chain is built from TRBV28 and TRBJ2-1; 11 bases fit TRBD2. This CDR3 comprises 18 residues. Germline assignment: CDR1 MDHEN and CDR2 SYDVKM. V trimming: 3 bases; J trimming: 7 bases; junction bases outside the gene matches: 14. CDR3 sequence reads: CASSFRQGSASGRNEQFF. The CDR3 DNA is TGTGCCAGCAGTTTCCGGCAGGGGTCGGCTAGCGGGAGGAATGAGCAGTTCTTC.

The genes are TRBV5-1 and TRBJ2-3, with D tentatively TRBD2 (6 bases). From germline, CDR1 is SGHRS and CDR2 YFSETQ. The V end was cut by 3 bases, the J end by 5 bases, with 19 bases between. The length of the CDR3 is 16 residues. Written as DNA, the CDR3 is TGCGCCAGCAGCTCCGACGGGAGTGAAGGTGTAGATACGCAGTATTTT. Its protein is CASSSDGSEGVDTQYF.